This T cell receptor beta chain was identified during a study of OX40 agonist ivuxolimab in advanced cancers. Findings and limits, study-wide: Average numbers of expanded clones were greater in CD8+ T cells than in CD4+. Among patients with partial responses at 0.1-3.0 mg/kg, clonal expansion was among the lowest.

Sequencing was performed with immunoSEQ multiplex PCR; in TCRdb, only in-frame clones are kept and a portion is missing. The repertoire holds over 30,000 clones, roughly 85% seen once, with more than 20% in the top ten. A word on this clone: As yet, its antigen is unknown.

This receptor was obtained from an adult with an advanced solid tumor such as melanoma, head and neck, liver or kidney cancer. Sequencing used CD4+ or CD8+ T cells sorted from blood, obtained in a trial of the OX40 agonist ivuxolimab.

The CDR3 region is CASTLSRGQNTEAFF. The CDR3, as DNA: TGTGCCAGCACCCTCAGCAGGGGGCAGAACACTGAAGCTTTCTTT. The chain links TRBV6-5 to TRBJ1-1, with TRBD1 identical over 8 bases. This CDR3 comprises 15 residues. The junction had 8 bases not matched to a gene; V was cut back by 7 bases and J by 1 base. Germline V gene lookup returns CDR1 MNHEY and CDR2 SVGAGI.